The 6 T cell receptor beta chains listed next were all sequenced from one sample in a study of monozygotic twins with inflammatory bowel disease. TCRdb reprocessed the 5' RACE reads; each CDR3 protein has one entry and no DNA is given. Recorded for this sample: approximately 160,000 distinct CDR3 sequences. Material for sequencing was blood. The receptor source for this set is a human donor with ulcerative colitis or Crohn's disease, or a healthy co-twin of an affected twin (not recorded which).

The chain has TRBV5-1 and TRBJ1-1; no DNA is available, so the TRBD1 call from TCRdb remains unchecked. From germline, CDR1 is SGHRS and CDR2 YFSETQ. The CDR3 extends over 14 amino acids. The CDR3 reads CASSQGPGGPEAFF.

The chain couples TRBV6-1 to TRBJ2-1; the TCRdb D gene call, TRBD1, has no DNA to confirm it. The CDR3 has 14 amino acids. The germline gives CDR1 MNHNS, CDR2 SASEGT. The CDR3 loop reads CASRHGGTYNEQFF.

The chain carries TRBV5-4 and TRBJ2-1. CDR1 SGHNT and CDR2 YYREEE come from the germline V gene (reference sequence). The CDR3 totals 14 residues. The CDR3 sequence: CASSRVSSYNEQFF. The variable domain in full, completed from reference TRBV5-4 and TRBJ2-1, reads ETGVTQSPTHLIKTRGQQVTLRCSSQSGHNTVSWYQQALGQGPQFIFQYYREEENGRGNFPPRFSGLQFPNYSSELNVNALELDDSALYLCASSRVSSYNEQFFGPGTRLTVL.

The chain carries TRBV5-1 and TRBJ2-3. The length of the CDR3 is 12 residues. Germline V gene data show CDR1 as SGHRS and CDR2 as YFSETQ. CDR3 region: CASSLGEDTQYF.

The gene calls are TRBV12-3 or TRBV12-4 and TRBJ2-3; TCRdb picks TRBD2, but there is no DNA to check that call. The CDR3 loop spans 14 amino acids. CDR3 protein: CASSSAGGGDTQYF.

The chain recombines TRBV4-1 with TRBJ2-3. The CDR3 runs to 13 residues. CDR1 and CDR2 from the germline V gene are MGHRA and YSYEKL. The CDR3 sequence is CASSQVGKDTQYF.